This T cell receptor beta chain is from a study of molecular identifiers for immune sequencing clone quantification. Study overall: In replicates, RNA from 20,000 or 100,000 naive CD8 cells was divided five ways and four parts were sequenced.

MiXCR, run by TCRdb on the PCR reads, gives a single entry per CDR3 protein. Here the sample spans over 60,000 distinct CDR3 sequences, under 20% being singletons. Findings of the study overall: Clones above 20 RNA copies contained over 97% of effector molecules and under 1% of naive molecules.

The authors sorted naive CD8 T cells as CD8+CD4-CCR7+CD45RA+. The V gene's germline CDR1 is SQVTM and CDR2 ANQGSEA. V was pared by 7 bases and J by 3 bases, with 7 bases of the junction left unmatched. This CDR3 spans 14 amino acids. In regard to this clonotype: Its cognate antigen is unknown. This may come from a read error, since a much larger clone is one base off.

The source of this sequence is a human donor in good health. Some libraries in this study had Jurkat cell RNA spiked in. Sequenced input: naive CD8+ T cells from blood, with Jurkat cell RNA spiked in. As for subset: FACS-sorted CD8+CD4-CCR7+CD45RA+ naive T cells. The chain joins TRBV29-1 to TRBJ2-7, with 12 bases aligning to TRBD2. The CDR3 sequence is CSALLAGGRYEQYF. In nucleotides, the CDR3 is TGCAGCGCCCTACTAGCGGGGGGTCGCTACGAGCAGTACTTC.